This T cell receptor (beta chain) was obtained from a study of shared clonotypes between healthy human individuals. Method: immunoSEQ multiplex PCR; TCRdb's copy keeps in-frame clones and lacks some. The sample contains under 85,000 clones, 62% of which appear only once. A single count supports this clone. The CDR3 loop spans 14 amino acids. CDR1 SQVTM and CDR2 ANQGSEA come from the germline V gene. J lost 2 bases, V lost 1 base, and 5 bases had no gene match. Specimen: memory CD8+ T cells sorted from blood. Subset defined: CD45RO+ cells pooled with CCR7-negative TemRA cells. This receptor was identified in a man younger than 45 in good health. The chain carries TRBV29-1 and TRBJ2-7; 7 bases fit TRBD2. CDR3 sequence reads: CSVEVAGVAYEQYF. The CDR3 nucleotides are TGCAGCGTTGAAGTCGCGGGAGTTGCCTACGAGCAGTACTTC.